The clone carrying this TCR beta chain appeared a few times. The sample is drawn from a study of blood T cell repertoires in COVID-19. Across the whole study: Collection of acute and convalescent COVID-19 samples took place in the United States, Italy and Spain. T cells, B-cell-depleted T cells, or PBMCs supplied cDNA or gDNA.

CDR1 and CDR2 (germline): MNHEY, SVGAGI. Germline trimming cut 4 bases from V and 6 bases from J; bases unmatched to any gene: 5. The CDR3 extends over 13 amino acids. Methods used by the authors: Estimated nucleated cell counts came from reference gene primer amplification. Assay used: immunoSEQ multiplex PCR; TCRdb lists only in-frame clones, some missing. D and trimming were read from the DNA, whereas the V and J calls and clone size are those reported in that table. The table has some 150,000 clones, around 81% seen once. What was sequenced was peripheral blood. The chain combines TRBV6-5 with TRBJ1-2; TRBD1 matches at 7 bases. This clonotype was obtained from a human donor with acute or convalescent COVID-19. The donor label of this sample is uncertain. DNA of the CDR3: TGTGCCAGCAGTTCCGACAGGGTTGATGGCTACACCTTC. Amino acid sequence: CASSSDRVDGYTF.